Below, one T cell receptor beta chain is given with its context. Its antigen is as yet unknown. The protocol was immunoSEQ multiplex PCR, while the TCRdb copy is restricted to in-frame clones and leaves out a portion. The clone table shows approximately 9,500 clones, with the ten largest holding 0.65% to 0.85%. Per the germline V gene, CDR1 is LGHNA and CDR2 is YSLEER. The CDR3 is made up of 18 amino acids. No DNA is given. The source of the sample is a study of synovial regulatory T cells in juvenile arthritis. Study context: One patient received methotrexate plus infliximab; one lacked treatment information.

Study-wide points: Across patients, iaTreg TCR repertoires were mostly private, partly shared with synovial Teff and blood CPL.

The sequence derives from a donor between 2 and 29 years old with juvenile idiopathic arthritis. The sample consisted of Treg cells from blood. The subset is: remaining (HLA-DR-negative) circulating blood Treg cells. The chain employs TRBV4-3 and TRBJ2-1; TCRdb designates TRBD2, a call that cannot be tested without DNA. The CDR3 loop reads CASSQNVAGVFSYNEQFF.